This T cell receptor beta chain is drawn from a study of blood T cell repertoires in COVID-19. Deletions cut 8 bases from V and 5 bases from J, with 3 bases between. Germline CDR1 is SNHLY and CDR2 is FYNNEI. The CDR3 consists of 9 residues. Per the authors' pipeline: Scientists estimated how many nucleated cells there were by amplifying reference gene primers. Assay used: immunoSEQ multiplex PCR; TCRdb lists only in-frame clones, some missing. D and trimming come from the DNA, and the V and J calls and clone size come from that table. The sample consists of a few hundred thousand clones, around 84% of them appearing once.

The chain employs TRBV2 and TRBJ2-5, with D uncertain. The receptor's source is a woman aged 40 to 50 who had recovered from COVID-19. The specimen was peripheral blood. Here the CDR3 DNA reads TGTGCCAGCGCGGAGACCCAGTACTTC. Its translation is CASAETQYF.